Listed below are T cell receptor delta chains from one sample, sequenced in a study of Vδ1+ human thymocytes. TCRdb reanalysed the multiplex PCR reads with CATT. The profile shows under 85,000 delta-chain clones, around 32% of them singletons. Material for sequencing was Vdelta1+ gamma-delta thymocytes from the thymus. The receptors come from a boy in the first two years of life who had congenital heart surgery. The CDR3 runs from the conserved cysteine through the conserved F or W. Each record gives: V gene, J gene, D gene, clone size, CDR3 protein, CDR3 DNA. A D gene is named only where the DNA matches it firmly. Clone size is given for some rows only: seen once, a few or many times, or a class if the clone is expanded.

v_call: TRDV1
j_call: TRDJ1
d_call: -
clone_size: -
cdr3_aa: CALGELADATDKLIF
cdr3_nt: TGTGCTCTTGGGGAACTGGCGGACGCGACCGATAAACTCATCTTT

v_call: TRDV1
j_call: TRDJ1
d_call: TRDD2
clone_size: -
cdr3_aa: CALGVFLPGLGRVAHTDKLIF
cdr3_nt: TGTGCTCTTGGGGTTTTCCTACCCGGGCTGGGCCGGGTGGCACACACCGATAAACTCATCTTT

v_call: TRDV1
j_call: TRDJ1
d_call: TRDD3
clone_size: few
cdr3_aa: CALGSLSLGDIHTDKLIF
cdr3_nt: TGTGCTCTTGGTTCCTTGTCTCTGGGGGATATACACACCGATAAACTCATCTTT

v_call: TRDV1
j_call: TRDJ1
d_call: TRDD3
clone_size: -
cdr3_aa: CALGEPLPCLLGAYTDKLIF
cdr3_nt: TGTGCTCTTGGGGAACCCCTCCCCTGCTTACTGGGGGCTTACACCGATAAACTCATCTTT

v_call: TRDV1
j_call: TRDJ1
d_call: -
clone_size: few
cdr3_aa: CALGEPAVGPYRGKLIF
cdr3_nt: TGTGCTCTTGGGGAACCGGCGGTAGGTCCTTATAGGGGTAAACTCATCTTT

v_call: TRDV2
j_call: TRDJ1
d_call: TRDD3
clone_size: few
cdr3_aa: CACDTPLTGGPFPYTDKLIF
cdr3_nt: TGTGCCTGTGACACCCCTCTGACTGGGGGACCGTTCCCCTACACCGATAAACTCATCTTT

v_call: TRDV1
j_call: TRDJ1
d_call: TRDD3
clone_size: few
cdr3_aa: CALGEAPPSLLYWGPWRADKLIF
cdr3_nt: TGTGCTCTTGGGGAAGCTCCTCCTTCTCTACTCTACTGGGGCCCGTGGCGCGCCGATAAACTCATCTTT

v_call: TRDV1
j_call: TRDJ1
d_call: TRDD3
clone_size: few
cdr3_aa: CALGEPYAGGYAGYTDKLIF
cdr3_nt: TGTGCTCTTGGGGAACCGTACGCTGGGGGATACGCGGGGTACACCGATAAACTCATCTTT

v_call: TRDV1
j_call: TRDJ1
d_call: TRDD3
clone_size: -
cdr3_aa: CALGQRRIFPLLGVSIVTDKLIF
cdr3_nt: TGTGCTCTTGGGCAACGTCGTATTTTCCCACTACTGGGGGTAAGTATTGTCACCGATAAACTCATCTTT

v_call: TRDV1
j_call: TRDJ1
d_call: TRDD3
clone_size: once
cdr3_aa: CALGGIPKYWGIFTDKLIF
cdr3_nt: TGTGCTCTTGGGGGTATTCCCAAGTACTGGGGGATATTCACCGATAAACTCATCTTT

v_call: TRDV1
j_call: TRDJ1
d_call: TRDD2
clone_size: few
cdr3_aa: CALGELFLLPRDGGLSSSKLIF
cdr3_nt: TGTGCTCTTGGGGAACTCTTCCTACTACCTAGGGACGGAGGCCTGTCATCTTCTAAACTCATCTTT

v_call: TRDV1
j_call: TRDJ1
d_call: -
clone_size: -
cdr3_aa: CALGAPPITSGYTDKLIF
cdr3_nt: TGTGCTCTTGGGGCCCCTCCTATAACTTCAGGATACACCGATAAACTCATCTTT

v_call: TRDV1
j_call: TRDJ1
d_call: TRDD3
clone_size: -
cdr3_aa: CALSTRPQAWGNRMYTDKLIF
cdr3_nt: TGTGCTCTTTCTACCCGTCCCCAGGCCTGGGGGAATCGAATGTACACCGATAAACTCATCTTT

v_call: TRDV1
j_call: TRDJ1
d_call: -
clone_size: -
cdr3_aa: CALGEPFLYARYTDKLIF
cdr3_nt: TGTGCTCTTGGGGAACCGTTCCTTTACGCCCGGTACACCGATAAACTCATCTTT

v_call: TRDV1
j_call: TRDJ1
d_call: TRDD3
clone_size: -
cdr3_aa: CALGELRGWGKKLIF
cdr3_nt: TGTGCTCTTGGGGAACTAAGGGGCTGGGGGAAGAAACTCATCTTT

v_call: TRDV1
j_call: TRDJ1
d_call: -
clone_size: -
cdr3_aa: CALGDPVFGGDKLIF
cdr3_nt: TGTGCTCTTGGGGACCCCGTCTTCGGGGGCGATAAACTCATCTTT

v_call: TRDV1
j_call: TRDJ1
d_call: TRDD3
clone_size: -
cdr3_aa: CALGEWIPPYWGTRVFDKLIF
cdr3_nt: TGTGCTCTTGGGGAATGGATCCCCCCTTACTGGGGGACCCGCGTGTTCGATAAACTCATCTTT

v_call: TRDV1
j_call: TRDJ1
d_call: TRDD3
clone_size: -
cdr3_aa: CALGGTPVLGDFRSDKLIF
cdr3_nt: TGTGCTCTTGGGGGGACACCCGTACTGGGGGATTTTAGGTCCGATAAACTCATCTTT

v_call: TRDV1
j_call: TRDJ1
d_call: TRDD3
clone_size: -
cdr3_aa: CALGDTKYVLGDTTDKLIF
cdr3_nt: TGTGCTCTTGGGGACACAAAGTACGTGCTGGGGGATACCACCGATAAACTCATCTTT

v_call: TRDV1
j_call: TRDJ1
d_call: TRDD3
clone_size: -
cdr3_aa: CALGEILLGDTQRTDKLIF
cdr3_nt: TGTGCTCTTGGGGAAATACTACTGGGGGATACTCAGCGCACCGATAAACTCATCTTT

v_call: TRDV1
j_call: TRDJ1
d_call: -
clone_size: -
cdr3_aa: CALGDLGLNLWLGTRTKAKLIF
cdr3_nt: TGTGCTCTTGGGGACCTGGGCTTGAATTTGTGGCTGGGGACCCGTACCAAAGCTAAACTCATCTTT

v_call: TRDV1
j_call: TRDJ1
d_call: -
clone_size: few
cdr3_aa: CALGEEGSSSKRDLMRSYTDKLIF
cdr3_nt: TGTGCTCTTGGGGAAGAGGGATCTTCCTCCAAACGGGATTTAATGAGGTCGTACACCGATAAACTCATCTTT

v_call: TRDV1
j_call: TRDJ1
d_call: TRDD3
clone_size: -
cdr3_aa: CALGAYWGIHTDKLIF
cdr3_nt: TGTGCTCTTGGGGCTTACTGGGGGATCCACACCGATAAACTCATCTTT

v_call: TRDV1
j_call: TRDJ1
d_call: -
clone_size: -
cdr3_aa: CALGELGGGLTYKLIF
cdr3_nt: TGTGCTCTTGGGGAACTCGGTGGAGGACTCACCTATAAACTCATCTTT

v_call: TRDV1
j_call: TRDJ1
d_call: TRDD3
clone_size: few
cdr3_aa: CALGGSSGGDTRCDDKLIF
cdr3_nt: TGTGCTCTTGGTGGGAGCTCCGGGGGGGATACGCGATGCGACGATAAACTCATCTTT

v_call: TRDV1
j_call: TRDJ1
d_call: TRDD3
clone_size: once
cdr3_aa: CALGVTPGGYLVTDKLIF
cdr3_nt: TGTGCTCTTGGGGTAACCCCCGGGGGATACCTCGTCACCGATAAACTCATCTTT

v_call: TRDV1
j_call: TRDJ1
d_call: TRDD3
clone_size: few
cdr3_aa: CALGELSSRVLGDWYTDKLIF
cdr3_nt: TGTGCTCTTGGGGAACTCTCGTCCCGGGTACTGGGGGACTGGTACACCGATAAACTCATCTTT

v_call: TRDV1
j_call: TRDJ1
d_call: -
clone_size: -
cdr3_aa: CALGLTFLSRWGNTDKLIF
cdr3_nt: TGTGCTCTTGGGTTAACCTTCCTCTCTAGGTGGGGGAATACCGATAAACTCATCTTT

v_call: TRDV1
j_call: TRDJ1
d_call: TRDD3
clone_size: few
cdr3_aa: CALGEKSRAGIYWGIWSTDKLIF
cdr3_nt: TGTGCTCTTGGGGAAAAATCTCGCGCCGGGATTTACTGGGGGATATGGAGCACCGATAAACTCATCTTT

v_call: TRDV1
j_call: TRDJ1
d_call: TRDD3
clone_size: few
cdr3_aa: CALGGQYHGVLGDTPYTDKLIF
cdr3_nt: TGTGCTCTTGGGGGCCAATACCATGGGGTACTGGGGGATACGCCGTACACCGATAAACTCATCTTT

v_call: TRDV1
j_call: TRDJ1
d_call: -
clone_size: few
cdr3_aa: CALGELPGKEGYTDKLIF
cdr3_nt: TGTGCTCTTGGGGAACTTCCGGGTAAAGAGGGCTACACCGATAAACTCATCTTT

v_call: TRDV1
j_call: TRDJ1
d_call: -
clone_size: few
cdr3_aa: CALGPKPPPDPYTDKLIF
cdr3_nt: TGTGCTCTTGGCCCGAAACCCCCTCCGGACCCGTACACCGATAAACTCATCTTT